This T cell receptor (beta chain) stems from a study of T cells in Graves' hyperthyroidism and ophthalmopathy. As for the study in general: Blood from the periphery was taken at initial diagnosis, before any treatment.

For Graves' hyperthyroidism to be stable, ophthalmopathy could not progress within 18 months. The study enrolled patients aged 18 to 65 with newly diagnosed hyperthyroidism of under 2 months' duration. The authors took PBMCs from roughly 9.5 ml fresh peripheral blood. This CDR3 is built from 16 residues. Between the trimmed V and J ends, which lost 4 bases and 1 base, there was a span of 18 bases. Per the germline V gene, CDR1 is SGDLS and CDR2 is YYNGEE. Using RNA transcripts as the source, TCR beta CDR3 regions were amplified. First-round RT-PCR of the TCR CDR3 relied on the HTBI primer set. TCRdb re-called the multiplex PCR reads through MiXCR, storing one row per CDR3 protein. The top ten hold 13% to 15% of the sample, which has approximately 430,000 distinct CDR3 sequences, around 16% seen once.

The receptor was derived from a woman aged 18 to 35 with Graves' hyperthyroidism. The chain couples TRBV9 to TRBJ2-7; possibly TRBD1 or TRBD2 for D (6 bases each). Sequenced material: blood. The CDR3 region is CASSPGAGTQSYEQYF. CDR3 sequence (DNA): TGTGCCAGCAGCCCGGGGGCGGGGACCCAGTCCTACGAGCAGTACTTC.